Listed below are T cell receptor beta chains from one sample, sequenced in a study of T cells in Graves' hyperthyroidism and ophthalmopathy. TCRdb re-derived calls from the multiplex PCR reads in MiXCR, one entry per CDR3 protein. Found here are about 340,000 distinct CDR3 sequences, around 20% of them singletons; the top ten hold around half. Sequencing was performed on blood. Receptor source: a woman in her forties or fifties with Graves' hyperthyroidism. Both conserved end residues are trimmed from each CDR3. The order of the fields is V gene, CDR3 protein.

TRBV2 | AIPKVRDTIYGYT
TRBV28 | ASSPNRGSSTDTQY
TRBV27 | ASSPAHSSLH
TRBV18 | ASSPGGGNQPQH
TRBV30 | AWSLGTGGTDTQY
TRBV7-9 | ASRGGRDGYEQY
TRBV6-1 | ASSEQGLAYEQY
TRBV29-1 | SVAGGGDNQPQH
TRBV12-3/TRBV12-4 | ASSNFQTSGRSTGELF
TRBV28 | ASRHGRDGQETQY
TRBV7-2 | ASSKGGTGEETQY
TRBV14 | ASSPTYTRQETQY
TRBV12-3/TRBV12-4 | ASRRGGGGHLVNEQF
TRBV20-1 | SARADSGTSETQY
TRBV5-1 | ASSSGLTGGSGNEQF
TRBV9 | ASSVDGRSPNEQF
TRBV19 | ASSIGTGVGIQY
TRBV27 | ASTPAWEGRTEAF
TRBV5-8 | ASSRLTGEETQY
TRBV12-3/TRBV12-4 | ASKTSGTYNEQF
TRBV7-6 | ASSVSAGQETQY
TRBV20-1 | SAPPGTSGGASPETQY
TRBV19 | ASIDVRRAPYEQY
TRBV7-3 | ASSMTGNTGELF
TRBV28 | ASSFWYRDRGSSYNEQF
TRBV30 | AWQEDYGYT
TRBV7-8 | ASSSWPQRMNTEAF
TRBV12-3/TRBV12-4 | ASMRAGGNNEQF
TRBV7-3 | ASRRTGTSFDEQF
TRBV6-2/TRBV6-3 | ASSDLTGGAVMNTEAF
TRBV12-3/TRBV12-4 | ASRRLAGDYEQY
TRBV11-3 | ASSWGLAGNTDTQY
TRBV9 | ASSVATSGRLEETQY
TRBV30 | AWSVEFLGTGHINYGYT
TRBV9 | ASSVRDGAEAF